One sample yielded the 10 T cell receptor beta chains listed below, sequenced in a study of tissue T cells after allogeneic stem cell transplantation. The table came from immunoSEQ multiplex PCR; TCRdb's copy has only in-frame clones and leaves some out. Altogether tens of thousands of clones are present, roughly 72% being singletons, with the ten largest covering around 0.62%. Sequences were obtained from spleen. The receptor set was obtained from a female BALB/c mouse in good health. Strain MHC haplotype: H2-d.

This clone was picked up a small number of times. The gene symbols are mouse symbols. The missing CDR3 end, 1 residue past where the read stops, is filled in from the germline J gene. The chain recombines TRBV19 with TRBJ2-7; 8 nucleotides align to TRBD1. The V gene end was trimmed by 4 bases and the J gene end by 2 bases; junction bases not matched to a gene: 5. The germline gives CDR1 FNHDT, CDR2 SITEND (reference sequence). The CDR3 is 14 residues long. CDR3 protein: CASSSDRGPYEQYF. Incomplete CDR3 DNA: TGTGCCAGCAGTTCTGACAGGGGTCCCTATGAACAGTAC.

Notes on this clone: Each gene name is a mouse one. The read is 1 residue too short to cover the CDR3 end, so that end is filled in from the germline J gene. V gene TRBV29 combines with J gene TRBJ2-3; unclear D gene. CDR3 length: 13 amino acids. Germline lookup yields CDR1 MSHET and CDR2 SYDVDS. V was trimmed by 2 bases and J by 3 bases, leaving 6 bases between them. CDR3 loop: CASSLRSAETLYF. CDR3 DNA, as far as it was read: TGTGCTAGCAGTTTAAGGTCAGCAGAAACGCTGTAT.

On this clone itself: Gene labels here are mouse ones. The CDR3 loop reads CASSELGGEQYF. Partial CDR3 DNA: TGTGCCAGCAGTGAACTGGGGGGTGAACAGTAC. The rearrangement joins TRBV13-3 to TRBJ2-7, with 9 bases fitting TRBD2. Read data end 1 residue before the CDR3 end; the end is taken from the germline J gene. Germline V lookup: CDR1 NNHDY, CDR2 SYVADS. V shed 2 bases and J 6 bases; nucleotides not matched to a gene: 0. The CDR3 runs to 12 residues.

Comment on this clone: These gene names are mouse names. The covered CDR3 bases are TGTGCCAGCAGCCAACAGGATAGTCAAAACACCTTGTAC. Translated, it gives CASSQQDSQNTLY. The whole CDR3 is CASSQQDSQNTLYF. This rearrangement joins TRBV5 to TRBJ2-4; no definite D call. With the read ending 1 residue before the CDR3 end, the germline J gene is used to fill in that end. The germline V gene has CDR1 LGHNA and CDR2 YNLKQL (reference sequence). This CDR3 is built from 14 residues. Trimming left V 2 bases short and J 0 bases short, with 6 bases between.

Comments on this clone: The listed genes are named as in mouse. The read halts 1 residue ahead of the CDR3 end, with the missing end drawn from the germline J gene. This rearrangement joins TRBV13-2 to TRBJ1-1; 11 bases map to TRBD1. The CDR3 is 15 residues long. Per the germline V gene, CDR1 is NNHNN and CDR2 is SYGAGS (reference sequence). The J segment lost 2 bases and the V segment lost 0 bases, leaving 0 bases of the junction unmatched. CDR3 DNA, as far as it was read: TGTGCCAGCGGTGATGGGACAGGGGGCAACACAGAAGTCTTC. It yields the protein CASGDGTGGNTEVF. The whole CDR3 sequence is CASGDGTGGNTEVFF.

Notes on this clone: Germline and genes: mouse. Coverage ceases 1 residue before the CDR3 finishes, and the germline J gene fills in the end. This chain uses TRBV13-1 with TRBJ2-1, with D possibly matching TRBD1 (6 bases). Germline lookup yields CDR1 NSHNY and CDR2 SYGAGN. The V and J ends lost 4 bases and 3 bases respectively, with 11 bases between them. The CDR3 is made up of 14 amino acids. CDR3 protein: CASSPQGIYAEQFF. The DNA read from the CDR3 is TGTGCCAGCAGTCCACAGGGTATCTATGCTGAGCAGTTC.

A remark on this clone: Germline and genes here are mouse. The read finishes 1 residue shy of the CDR3 end, and the germline J gene is used to complete it. The rearrangement joins TRBV15 to TRBJ2-4; TRBD2 aligns across 9 bases. This CDR3 region has 16 residues. The ends lost 3 bases at V and 1 base at J; junction bases unmatched: 5. The germline CDR1 and CDR2 sequences are SGHND and FRSKSL. The CDR3 sequence: CASSFGGAGGQNTLYF. The sequenced CDR3 bases are TGTGCCAGCAGTTTTGGGGGGGCGGGAGGTCAAAACACCTTGTAC.

On this clone: Gene names denote mouse genes. The read terminates 1 residue ahead of where the CDR3 ends, so the germline J gene completes it. V is TRBV5 and J is TRBJ2-5; 10 bases agree with TRBD2. V gave up 4 bases and J gave up 3 bases; unmatched junction bases: 1. The CDR3 sequence is 14 residues long. CDR1 is LGHNA, CDR2 YNLKQL, per germline (reference sequence). The CDR3 region is CASSRTGGQDTQYF. The sequenced CDR3 bases are TGTGCCAGCAGCCGGACTGGGGGTCAAGACACCCAGTAC.

Comments on this clone: The genes and germline here are from mouse. The DNA ends 1 residue before the CDR3 does, and the rest of the CDR3 is filled in from the germline J gene. V usage is TRBV13-3 and J usage is TRBJ1-4; D is unresolved. Trimming took 1 base from V and 7 from J, leaving 2 bases between them. Per germline, CDR1 NNHDY and CDR2 SYVADS. This CDR3 region has 11 residues. The sequenced CDR3 bases are TGTGCCAGCAGTGATACCGAAAGATTATTT. Its translation: CASSDTERLF. The CDR3 as a whole reads CASSDTERLFF.

In regard to this clone: Gene names and germline refer to mouse. The CDR3 extends 1 residue past the end of the read, so its final part is completed from the germline J gene. The V and J genes are TRBV4 and TRBJ1-2; D gene ambiguous. The germline CDR1 and CDR2 sequences are LGHDT and YNNKQL (reference sequence). This CDR3 has 13 residues. V lost 4 bases to trimming and J lost 0 bases, with 6 bases between them. The CDR3 DNA, read in part, is TGTGCCAGCAGCTTACAGTCAAACTCCGACTACACC. This sequence encodes CASSLQSNSDYT. The whole CDR3 sequence is CASSLQSNSDYTF.